The entry below gives a single TCR beta chain sequence along with its context. Its antigen is still unknown. The sample belongs to a study of radiotherapy plus CTLA-4 blockade in lung cancer. Across the whole study: Disease control was seen in 31% of patients, objective responses in 18%.

Focal radiation plus CTLA-4 blockade with ipilimumab was given to patients with chemo-refractory metastatic non-small-cell lung cancer. Whole-study results and caveats: Response, reportedly, was best predicted by interferon-beta along with early blood T cell clone dynamics.

The assay was immunoSEQ multiplex PCR, and TCRdb's table has in-frame clones only and misses some. Here the sample spans some 25,000 clones, approximately 74% being singletons. The CDR3 runs 15 residues. The germline gives CDR1 WNHNN, CDR2 SYGVQD (reference sequence). With 0 bases removed from V and 4 bases from J, the gap between germline ends came to 12 bases. The chain links TRBV10-1 to TRBJ1-1, with a tentative D call TRBD1 (5 bases). The receptor's source is a human donor with non-small cell lung cancer whose response to radiotherapy plus ipilimumab could not be evaluated. The sample consisted of peripheral blood, taken from a patient treated with radiotherapy plus ipilimumab. The CDR3 loop is CASSESYGGTTEAFF. In DNA form, the CDR3 reads TGCGCCAGCAGTGAGTCTTACGGGGGGACCACTGAAGCTTTCTTT.